The next 23 T cell receptor beta chains were all read from a single sample in a study of shared clonotypes between healthy human individuals (dated by TCRdb to about 2020). Library preparation employed the immunoSEQ multiplex PCR assay. As stored in TCRdb, this immuneACCESS dataset retains in-frame rearrangements with V and J assigned. A fraction of the clones does not appear; measured against another copy, unresolved V genes explain less than half of the discrepancy, and the remainder lacks a known reason. In all, the sample holds about 2,100,000 clones, and more than 85% of those were seen once. The top ten constitute over 1.5% of the sample. CD8 naive samples were obtained by positive selection for CCR7 among CD45RO-negative cells, yielding a CD45RA+CCR7+ population from which TemRA cells were excluded. The sample comprised naive CD8+ T cells from PBMCs. Interpreted using the paper, the cell subset or site label stands for: CD45RA+CCR7+. The source is a man aged 18 to 30 in good health. Some clones in this sample may be carry-over from other donors' samples.

The genes are TRBV5-4 and TRBJ1-1; perhaps TRBD1 as D (6 bases). The ends were cut back, 4 bases at V and 6 bases at J, with 13 bases in the middle. CDR3 size: 13 residues. CDR1 and CDR2 (germline): SGHNT, YYREEE (reference sequence). The CDR3 region is CASSVQGSSEAFF. The CDR3 DNA reads as TGTGCCAGCAGCGTGCAGGGGTCCTCTGAAGCTTTCTTT.

V gene TRBV4-3 combines with J gene TRBJ2-1; D call uncertain. Germline values: CDR1 LGHNA, CDR2 YSLEER. The CDR3 loop spans 15 amino acids. V was shortened by 0 bases and J by 4 bases, with 10 bases between the two germline ends. DNA for the CDR3: TGCGCCAGCAGCCAAGAACGTTTTGAATACAATGAGCAGTTCTTC. This gives the protein CASSQERFEYNEQFF.

The chain links TRBV7-9 to TRBJ2-1; 8 nucleotides align to TRBD2. V shed 5 bases and J 5 bases; nucleotides not matched to a gene: 8. The CDR3 extends over 15 amino acids. Germline CDR1 SEHNR, CDR2 FQNEAQ (reference sequence). CDR3 protein: CASSEAGVLHNEQFF. The CDR3 coding sequence is TGTGCCAGCAGCGAAGCGGGAGTTCTTCACAATGAGCAGTTCTTC.

The chain employs TRBV19 and TRBJ2-7, with a possible D match to TRBD2 (6 bases). V lost 1 base and J lost 5, with 18 bases in between. The CDR3 runs to 16 residues. The V gene's germline CDR1 is LNHDA and CDR2 SQIVND (reference sequence). The CDR3 coding sequence is TGTGCCAGTAGTATAGTACGCGGGACGTCCGCCAACGAGCAGTACTTC. It codes for CASSIVRGTSANEQYF.

V and J are TRBV27 and TRBJ2-7; TRBD2 agrees at 7 bases. There are 15 residues in the CDR3. Germline V gives CDR1 MNHEY, CDR2 SMNVEV (reference sequence). V trimming: 2 bases; J trimming: 2 bases; junction bases outside the gene matches: 6. The DNA of the CDR3 is TGTGCCAGCAGTTTACGGCTGGGACTAACCTACGAGCAGTACTTC. Protein sequence: CASSLRLGLTYEQYF.

The gene calls are TRBV6-5 and TRBJ1-2; D unclear. The CDR3 totals 16 residues. Trimming cost V 0 bases and J 4 bases, with 15 bases left between them. Per germline, CDR1 MNHEY and CDR2 SVGAGI. In DNA form, the CDR3 reads TGTGCCAGCAGTTACTCGATTGGGGAACGAGTCTATGGCTACACCTTC. The encoded protein is CASSYSIGERVYGYTF.

The sample holds one count of this clone. Different DNA sequences within this sample yield the same CDR3. V and J are TRBV7-9 and TRBJ2-7, with D maybe TRBD2 (5 bases). The CDR3 loop spans 12 amino acids. Trimming removed 3 bases at V and 6 bases at J, with 9 bases between. Per germline, CDR1 SEHNR and CDR2 FQNEAQ (reference sequence). The CDR3 nucleotides are TGTGCCAGCAGCTTTTCGGGGAGCGAGCAGTACTTC. Protein sequence: CASSFSGSEQYF.

The count of this clone is one. The chain combines TRBV28 with TRBJ2-7, with TRBD2 matching over 11 bases. With V trimmed by 7 bases and J by 3 bases, 8 bases remained unmatched. CDR3 length: 15 amino acids. Per the germline V gene, CDR1 is MDHEN and CDR2 is SYDVKM. CDR3 protein: CASIIAGTSGYEQYF. The CDR3 DNA reads TGTGCCAGCATTATCGCGGGGACTAGCGGCTACGAGCAGTACTTC.

The V call is TRBV4-1, the J call TRBJ2-7; D is uncertain. Germline lookup yields CDR1 MGHRA and CDR2 YSYEKL. V lost 0 bases, J lost 2 bases, and 14 bases lay in between. The CDR3 totals 16 residues. This CDR3 is CASSQDLRRPPYEQYF. DNA of the CDR3: TGCGCCAGCAGCCAAGATTTGCGGCGCCCCCCCTACGAGCAGTACTTC.

The CDR3 protein is CSVLLMDYGYTF. In nucleotides, the CDR3 is TGCAGCGTCCTCCTTATGGACTATGGCTACACCTTC. V gene TRBV29-1 combines with J gene TRBJ1-2; D not resolved. The CDR3 runs to 12 residues. V was clipped by 6 bases and J by 3 bases, with 11 bases between them. CDR1 and CDR2 from the germline V gene are SQVTM and ANQGSEA.

Of note for this clone: This sample includes further DNA sequences coding for the same CDR3. The chain is built from TRBV7-9 and TRBJ2-1; D is unresolved. The CDR3 consists of 11 residues. The germline V gene encodes CDR1 SEHNR and CDR2 FQNEAQ (reference sequence). V was cut by 1 base and J by 8 bases, with 3 bases left in between. The CDR3 here is CASSLGDEQFF. DNA for the CDR3: TGTGCCAGCAGCTTAGGTGATGAGCAGTTCTTC.

The V call is TRBV11-2, the J call TRBJ1-1; TRBD1 is a possible D gene (6 bases). Germline-derived CDR1 and CDR2 are SGHAT and FQNNGV. V lost 5 bases, J lost 1 base, and 17 bases lay in between. The CDR3 extends over 16 amino acids. CDR3 region: CASSTTRDKPNTEAFF. The CDR3 region has the DNA TGTGCCAGCAGCACAACCCGGGACAAACCGAACACTGAAGCTTTCTTT.

The chain links TRBV11-2 to TRBJ2-7, with D possibly TRBD1 on 7 matching bases. V lost 7 bases, J lost 9 bases, and 28 bases lay in between. This CDR3 region has 16 residues. Germline CDR1 SGHAT, CDR2 FQNNGV. CDR3 sequence reads: CASTSVMWDSTGGQYF. For the CDR3, the DNA is TGTGCCAGCACCAGTGTGATGTGGGACAGCACCGGGGGGCAGTACTTC.

The sample holds one count of this clone. The gene calls are TRBV7-6 and TRBJ2-1; 14 positions match TRBD2. CDR3 size: 14 residues. The J segment lost 7 bases and the V segment lost 4 bases, leaving 0 bases of the junction unmatched. Germline values: CDR1 SGHVS, CDR2 FNYEAQ. The CDR3 sequence is CASSWTSGRNEQFF. DNA of the CDR3: TGTGCCAGCAGCTGGACTAGCGGGAGGAATGAGCAGTTCTTC.

The chain has TRBV25-1 and TRBJ1-5; D not resolved. The V gene lost 4 bases and the J gene lost 7 bases, with 11 bases spanning the gap. Germline-derived CDR1 and CDR2 are MGHDK and SYGVNS. The CDR3 is 13 amino acids. CDR3 nucleotides: TGTGCCAGCAGTGTCAAGTCCGGCCAGCCCCAGCATTTT. It yields the protein CASSVKSGQPQHF.

This sequence joins TRBV4-2 and TRBJ2-1; D tentatively fits TRBD1 or TRBD2 (5 bases each). CDR3 length: 14 amino acids. CDR1 LGHNA and CDR2 YNFKEQ come from the germline V gene. Trimming took 4 bases from V and 6 from J, leaving 13 bases between them. DNA of the CDR3: TGTGCCAGCAGCCCCGGGACCTCGCGCAATGAGCAGTTCTTC. Protein: CASSPGTSRNEQFF.

This clone was seen just once. The chain employs TRBV6-5 and TRBJ2-7; D may be TRBD1 (6 bases). The CDR3 is made up of 16 amino acids. Deletions cut 0 bases from V and 7 bases from J, with 19 bases between. The germline CDR1 and CDR2 sequences are MNHEY and SVGAGI. The CDR3 here is CASSYSRGRPRREQYF. CDR3 DNA sequence: TGTGCCAGCAGTTACTCCAGGGGACGTCCTAGGAGGGAGCAGTACTTC.

The table lists this clone with a few counts. The chain joins TRBV5-4 to TRBJ1-1; 7 bases align to TRBD1. This CDR3 region has 13 residues. Germline V gene lookup returns CDR1 SGHNT and CDR2 YYREEE (reference sequence). V dropped 1 base and J dropped 4; count of bases not matched to a gene: 1. The CDR3 region is CASSLTGATEAFF. The CDR3 DNA follows: TGTGCCAGCAGCTTGACAGGGGCCACTGAAGCTTTCTTT.

Details on this clone: The sample holds other DNA sequences that translate to the same CDR3. This chain links TRBV5-4 with TRBJ1-2; 12 bases are shared with TRBD1. V shed 4 bases, J shed 6 bases, and the junction held 4 bases outside the gene matches. The germline V gene encodes CDR1 SGHNT and CDR2 YYREEE (reference sequence). This CDR3 contains 14 residues. CDR3 sequence reads: CASSLGQGAHGYTF. In DNA form, the CDR3 reads TGTGCCAGCAGCCTGGGACAGGGGGCGCATGGCTACACCTTC.

The V and J genes are TRBV15 and TRBJ2-6, with D possibly TRBD2 on 6 matching bases. The CDR3 is 15 residues long. V lost 6 bases, J lost 0 bases, and 9 bases lay in between. Per the germline V gene, CDR1 is LNHNV and CDR2 is YYDKDF (reference sequence). CDR3 amino acids: CATRNGGSGANVLTF. In nucleotides, the CDR3 is TGTGCCACCAGAAACGGGGGCTCTGGGGCCAACGTCCTGACTTTC.

The chain joins TRBV30 to TRBJ2-3; D is uncertain. CDR3 length: 14 residues. V was trimmed by 2 bases and J by 0 bases, leaving 9 bases between them. Germline loops: CDR1 GTSNPN, CDR2 SVGIG (reference sequence). CDR3 coding DNA: TGTGCCTGGAGTTCGGGTAGTAGCACAGATACGCAGTATTTT. Its protein product is CAWSSGSSTDTQYF.

This chain connects TRBV29-1 to TRBJ2-7; 10 nucleotides agree with TRBD1. The CDR3 consists of 16 residues. J gave up 0 bases and V 6 bases, and 11 bases lay outside the gene matches. Germline values: CDR1 SQVTM, CDR2 ANQGSEA. The CDR3 bases are TGCAGCGTGACTCCGGGACAGGGGCCCTACTCCTACGAGCAGTACTTC. It codes for CSVTPGQGPYSYEQYF.

The V gene is TRBV5-1, the J gene TRBJ1-2, with D uncertain. Germline V CDR1 and CDR2: SGHRS, YFSETQ. This CDR3 has 16 residues. V lost 1 base and J lost 1, with 14 bases in between. DNA for the CDR3: TGCGCCAGCAGCTTGTCAGGACCCAGAAGTAACTATGGCTACACCTTC. This gives the protein CASSLSGPRSNYGYTF.